One and the same sample provided the 32 T cell receptor beta chains below, sequenced in a study of somatic mutations in cytotoxic T cells in rheumatoid arthritis. Assay: immunoSEQ multiplex PCR; the TCRdb copy retains only in-frame clones and omits some. The sample consists of about 18,000 clones, 65% to 75% of them appearing once. The sample taken for sequencing was CD8+ T cells sorted from blood. These receptors originate from a man between 60 and 70 years old in good health.

V usage is TRBV4-3 and J usage is TRBJ2-1, with TRBD2 matching 7 bases. The CDR3 length is 17 residues. The V gene end was trimmed by 0 bases and the J gene end by 0 bases; junction bases not matched to a gene: 5. Germline V CDR1 and CDR2: LGHNA, YSLEER. DNA for the CDR3: TGCGCCAGCAGCCAAGAGGCGATAGCGGGCTCCTACAATGAGCAGTTCTTC. Protein: CASSQEAIAGSYNEQFF.

V gene TRBV4-3 combines with J gene TRBJ2-7; maybe TRBD1 (5 bases). CDR1 and CDR2 from the germline V gene are LGHNA and YSLEER. The CDR3 runs to 16 residues. Trimming cost V 0 bases and J 0 bases, with 12 bases left between them. CDR3 sequence: CASSQDQGSGSYEQYF. The CDR3 DNA reads TGCGCCAGCAGCCAAGATCAGGGTTCGGGCTCCTACGAGCAGTACTTC.

Within the sample, this clone is medium-sized. This CDR3 is CASNPFPRGSYNEQFF. DNA of the CDR3: TGTGCCAGCAACCCTTTTCCTCGCGGGAGTTACAATGAGCAGTTCTTC. The chain links TRBV6-6 to TRBJ2-1; 7 nucleotides match TRBD2. Germline V lookup: CDR1 MNHNY, CDR2 SVGAGI (reference sequence). The J segment lost 4 bases and the V segment lost 7 bases, leaving 13 bases of the junction unmatched. This CDR3 has 16 residues.

V is TRBV19 and J is TRBJ2-7, with TRBD1 matching 7 bases. Germline CDR1 reads LNHDA; CDR2 reads SQIVND (reference sequence). The V gene end was trimmed by 3 bases and the J gene end by 5 bases; junction bases not matched to a gene: 4. The length of the CDR3 is 13 residues. This CDR3 reads CASSIDRVDEQYF. DNA for the CDR3: TGTGCCAGTAGTATCGACAGGGTTGACGAGCAGTACTTC.

This clone occurred once. J is TRBJ2-5 and V is TRBV6-6, with 7 bases lining up with TRBD1. Trimming cost V 6 bases and J 4 bases; bases outside gene matches: 5. CDR1 and CDR2 (germline): MNHNY, SVGAGI (reference sequence). The CDR3 length is 13 residues. The CDR3, as DNA: TGTGCCAGCAGGTTCAGGGGGTCAGAGACCCAGTACTTC. As protein: CASRFRGSETQYF.

The chain is built from TRBV7-8 and TRBJ2-7; D is perhaps TRBD2 (6 bases). With 1 base removed from V and 3 bases from J, the gap between germline ends came to 13 bases. This CDR3 region has 15 residues. Germline V gives CDR1 SGHVS, CDR2 FQNEAQ. For the CDR3, the DNA is TGTGCCAGCAGCTTAGGGGCGGGATCGGACTACGAGCAGTACTTC. This codes for CASSLGAGSDYEQYF.

The rearrangement joins TRBV29-1 to TRBJ2-5; 8 nucleotides line up with TRBD1. The V gene's germline CDR1 is SQVTM and CDR2 ANQGSEA. This CDR3 has 13 amino acids. V was clipped by 3 bases and J by 5 bases; unmatched bases: 5. The CDR3 DNA sequence: TGCAGCGTTGAGGCAGGGGGCCAGGAGACCCAGTACTTC. Translation gives CSVEAGGQETQYF.

The gene calls are TRBV11-1 and TRBJ2-2; 9 bases fit TRBD1. J was trimmed by 5 bases and V by 8 bases; bases with no gene match: 6. The CDR3 covers 14 residues. Germline V gives CDR1 SGHAT, CDR2 FQDESV (reference sequence). The CDR3 is CASEQGAGTGELFF. CDR3 bases: TGTGCCAGCGAACAGGGGGCAGGGACCGGGGAGCTGTTTTTT.

For this clone: Different DNA sequences within this sample yield the same CDR3. The chain joins TRBV27 to TRBJ2-7, with a possible D match to TRBD2 (6 bases). CDR1 and CDR2 (germline): MNHEY, SMNVEV (reference sequence). The CDR3 runs to 14 residues. Trimming removed 5 bases from V and 4 bases from J, with 15 bases in between. The CDR3 DNA sequence: TGTGCCAGCAGTAGACGGGGGACGGCATACGAGCAGTACTTC. This translates into CASSRRGTAYEQYF.

The V gene is TRBV20-1, the J gene TRBJ2-7; unclear D gene. This CDR3 spans 11 amino acids. Germline CDR1 is DFQATT and CDR2 is SNEGSKA (reference sequence). V gave up 6 bases and J gave up 0 bases, with 6 bases separating them. CDR3 DNA: TGCAGTGCGGCGGCCTCCTACGAGCAGTACTTC. Amino acids: CSAAASYEQYF.

This chain links TRBV7-2 with TRBJ2-5; 14 bases line up with TRBD2. The CDR3 runs to 17 residues. Germline lookup yields CDR1 SGHTA and CDR2 FQGNSA. J gave up 4 bases and V 1 base, and 5 bases lay outside the gene matches. The CDR3 region has the DNA TGTGCCAGCAGCTTAGGACTAGCGGGGGGGGGTGGAGAGACCCAGTACTTC. Protein sequence: CASSLGLAGGGGETQYF.

This clone has more than one count but fewer than ten. The rearrangement links TRBV5-6 to TRBJ1-5; D is perhaps TRBD1 (5 bases). CDR3 size: 16 residues. Germline V gene data show CDR1 as SGHDT and CDR2 as YYEEEE. Trimming took off 1 base at V and 1 base at J, with 12 bases between the two ends. DNA for the CDR3: TGTGCCAGCAGCTTGATCGGGGAGGGGAGCAATCAGCCCCAGCATTTT. Protein sequence: CASSLIGEGSNQPQHF.

The chain joins TRBV7-9 to TRBJ2-5, with D perhaps TRBD1 (5 bases). The V end lost 6 bases, the J end lost 5 bases, and 13 bases lay between the germline ends. Germline V lookup: CDR1 SEHNR, CDR2 FQNEAQ (reference sequence). This CDR3 contains 13 residues. The DNA for the CDR3 is TGTGCCAGCAGACCAACAGGACGGGAGACCCAGTACTTC. This encodes CASRPTGRETQYF. Combining the CDR3 with reference TRBV7-9 and TRBJ2-5 gives the whole variable domain DTGVSQNPRHKITKRGQNVTFRCDPISEHNRLYWYRQTLGQGPEFLTYFQNEAQLEKSRLLSDRFSAERPKGSFSTLEIQRTEQGDSAMYLCASRPTGRETQYFGPGTRLLVL.

J is TRBJ1-1 and V is TRBV7-9, with 7 nucleotides matching TRBD1. The CDR3 totals 14 residues. V was pared by 5 bases and J by 4 bases, with 7 bases of the junction left unmatched. Germline lookup yields CDR1 SEHNR and CDR2 FQNEAQ (reference sequence). The CDR3 DNA is TGTGCCAGCAGCCTTGAGGGGGCGGGCACTGAAGCTTTCTTT. Protein: CASSLEGAGTEAFF.

This chain joins TRBV7-6 and TRBJ2-5; a possible D gene is TRBD1 (6 bases). The CDR3 is 15 amino acids. Germline values: CDR1 SGHVS, CDR2 FNYEAQ. Trimming shortened V by 8 bases and J by 4 bases, and 20 bases separated the two germline ends. The CDR3 DNA reads TGTGCCAGCGCCGTGGGGCAGGGGCAGGGAGAGACCCAGTACTTC. Its protein is CASAVGQGQGETQYF.

In DNA form, the CDR3 reads TGTGCCAGCAGCCGTGCTGGAGCCTACAATGAGCAGTTCTTC. Amino acid sequence: CASSRAGAYNEQFF. The chain links TRBV14 to TRBJ2-1; D unresolved. This CDR3 is 14 amino acids long. In germline, CDR1 is SGHDN, CDR2 FVKESK. V was trimmed by 4 bases and J by 2 bases, leaving 9 bases between them.

V usage is TRBV6-5 and J usage is TRBJ2-5, with D perhaps matching TRBD2 (6 bases). The CDR3 totals 16 residues. The germline CDR1 and CDR2 sequences are MNHEY and SVGAGI. V lost 0 bases and J lost 3, with 14 bases in between. As DNA, the CDR3 is TGTGCCAGCAGTTACTCGATAGCGGCCAGGGAAGAGACCCAGTACTTC. It translates to CASSYSIAAREETQYF.

This chain connects TRBV7-9 to TRBJ2-7; TRBD2 matches at 10 bases. CDR3 length: 16 residues. Trimming removed 4 bases from V and 1 base from J; junction bases left unmatched: 7. Germline values: CDR1 SEHNR, CDR2 FQNEAQ (reference sequence). The DNA for the CDR3 is TGTGCCAGCAGCTCAGAGCGGACTAGCGGTTCCTACGAGCAGTACTTC. Its protein is CASSSERTSGSYEQYF. Looking up the rest from reference TRBV7-9 and TRBJ2-7 gives the full variable domain: DTGVSQNPRHKITKRGQNVTFRCDPISEHNRLYWYRQTLGQGPEFLTYFQNEAQLEKSRLLSDRFSAERPKGSFSTLEIQRTEQGDSAMYLCASSSERTSGSYEQYFGPGTRLTVT.

The chain links TRBV6-6 to TRBJ2-1; D may be TRBD1 (6 bases). The CDR3 runs to 15 residues. Germline V lookup: CDR1 MNHNY, CDR2 SVGAGI (reference sequence). The ends were cut back, 0 bases at V and 4 bases at J, with 10 bases in the middle. CDR3 region: CASSYSGADYNEQFF. As DNA, the CDR3 is TGTGCCAGCAGTTACTCGGGGGCAGATTACAATGAGCAGTTCTTC.

In this sample, this clone turned up once. The chain combines TRBV4-1 with TRBJ2-1; TRBD1 aligns across 12 bases. V dropped 4 bases and J dropped 8; count of bases not matched to a gene: 6. Germline V gives CDR1 MGHRA, CDR2 YSYEKL. The length of the CDR3 is 15 residues. The DNA for the CDR3 is TGCGCCAGCAGCCTCTCGGGACAGGGGGCTTATGAGCAGTTCTTC. This translates into CASSLSGQGAYEQFF.

The chain combines TRBV6-5 with TRBJ2-3; perhaps TRBD2 as D (6 bases). V gave up 6 bases and J gave up 4 bases, with 17 bases separating them. CDR3 length: 15 amino acids. Germline V gene sequence: CDR1 MNHEY, CDR2 SVGAGI. The CDR3 region has the DNA TGTGCCAGCAGGCCAACCGGGAGTCGCGCAGATACGCAGTATTTT. Amino acid sequence: CASRPTGSRADTQYF.

V usage is TRBV27 and J usage is TRBJ2-2; tentative D call: TRBD2 (5 bases). Germline CDR1 MNHEY, CDR2 SMNVEV (reference sequence). The CDR3 is 15 residues long. Trimming removed 5 bases at V and 5 bases at J, with 15 bases between. The CDR3, as DNA: TGTGCCAGCAGTCCCCGGACTGGAGGAACCGGGGAGCTGTTTTTT. Protein product: CASSPRTGGTGELFF.

Regarding this clone: One end of the junction fails to match germline, which may point to a read error. The rearrangement links TRBV19 to TRBJ2-7; 13 bases align to TRBD2. CDR3 length: 18 amino acids. Per the germline V gene, CDR1 is LNHDA and CDR2 is SQIVND (reference sequence). The CDR3 loop is CASSIRLAGGPSSYGQYF. CDR3 nucleotide sequence: TGTGCCAGTAGTATAAGACTAGCGGGGGGCCCCTCCTCCTACGGGCAGTACTTC.

The genes are TRBV19 and TRBJ1-4; a possible D gene is TRBD1 (5 bases). Germline V gene lookup returns CDR1 LNHDA and CDR2 SQIVND (reference sequence). Trimming pared 4 bases from V and 6 bases from J, leaving 12 bases between. The CDR3 covers 14 residues. The CDR3 protein is CASSRGQGYEKLFF. The CDR3 DNA sequence: TGTGCCAGTAGTAGAGGCCAGGGATATGAAAAACTGTTTTTT. Variable domain in full (rest from reference TRBV19 and TRBJ1-4): DGGITQSPKYLFRKEGQNVTLSCEQNLNHDAMYWYRQDPGQGLRLIYYSQIVNDFQKGDIAEGYSVSREKKESFPLTVTSAQKNPTAFYLCASSRGQGYEKLFFGSGTQLSVL.

The sample holds a few counts of this clone. This CDR3 is CASSLAGSDYEQYF. Here the CDR3 DNA reads TGTGCCAGCAGTCTCGCCGGGTCCGATTACGAGCAGTACTTC. The V and J genes are TRBV14 and TRBJ2-7; D is undetermined. Germline CDR1 and CDR2: SGHDN and FVKESK. This CDR3 contains 14 residues. The V and J ends lost 6 bases and 4 bases respectively, with 16 bases between them.

The chain combines TRBV27 with TRBJ2-7; the match to TRBD1 covers 9 bases. V dropped 3 bases and J dropped 3; count of bases not matched to a gene: 3. Germline V gene sequence: CDR1 MNHEY, CDR2 SMNVEV (reference sequence). The CDR3 sequence is 14 residues long. In DNA form, the CDR3 reads TGTGCCAGCAGTTTGGGACAGGGAGGCTACGAGCAGTACTTC. It codes for CASSLGQGGYEQYF.

This sequence joins TRBV27 and TRBJ2-1; 7 nucleotides match TRBD2. CDR1 is MNHEY and CDR2 is SMNVEV in the germline V gene (reference sequence). V shed 5 bases, J shed 0 bases, and the junction held 10 bases outside the gene matches. The CDR3 totals 17 residues. The CDR3 spells CASSVSSGRSSYNEQFF. CDR3 nucleotide sequence: TGTGCCAGCAGTGTTTCTAGCGGTCGGAGCTCCTACAATGAGCAGTTCTTC.

This sequence joins TRBV7-9 and TRBJ1-1; a possible D gene is TRBD1 (6 bases). The ends were cut back, 2 bases at V and 6 bases at J, with 13 bases in the middle. This CDR3 has 14 residues. Germline-derived CDR1 and CDR2 are SEHNR and FQNEAQ (reference sequence). CDR3 nucleotides: TGTGCCAGCAGCTTAAAGAGGGGGGGCCCTGAAGCTTTCTTT. Its translation is CASSLKRGGPEAFF.

This sequence joins TRBV4-1 and TRBJ2-7; 14 nucleotides align to TRBD2. The CDR3 extends over 15 amino acids. Germline loops: CDR1 MGHRA, CDR2 YSYEKL. Germline trimming cut 4 bases from V and 5 bases from J; bases unmatched to any gene: 4. The CDR3 protein is CASSPRLAGGDEQYF. DNA for the CDR3: TGCGCCAGCAGCCCGAGACTAGCGGGAGGGGACGAGCAGTACTTC.

The chain joins TRBV7-2 to TRBJ2-7, with 12 bases lining up with TRBD2. The CDR3 contains 15 residues. Germline V CDR1 and CDR2: SGHTA, FQGNSA. V dropped 4 bases and J dropped 3; count of bases not matched to a gene: 4. As DNA, the CDR3 is TGTGCCAGCAGCTCTAGCGGGGGGGCCCTCTACGAGCAGTACTTC. Protein sequence: CASSSSGGALYEQYF.

DNA for the CDR3: TGTGCCAGCAGCCCAGACTCGGCGAGAGGCACAGATACGCAGTATTTT. Translated: CASSPDSARGTDTQYF. This chain links TRBV11-3 with TRBJ2-3; no clear D. CDR1 SGHNT and CDR2 YENEEA come from the germline V gene. Trimming left V 5 bases short and J 1 base short, with 16 bases between. The CDR3 length is 16 residues. Complete variable domain (other parts from reference TRBV11-3 and TRBJ2-3): EAGVVQSPRYKIIEKKQPVAFWCNPISGHNTLYWYLQNLGQGPELLIRYENEEAVDDSQLPKDRFSAERLKGVDSTLKIQPAELGDSAVYLCASSPDSARGTDTQYFGPGTRLTVL.

V usage is TRBV6-1 and J usage is TRBJ2-3; 8 nucleotides line up with TRBD2. The V segment lost 4 bases and the J segment 4 bases; nucleotides outside the gene matches: 4. Germline V gives CDR1 MNHNS, CDR2 SASEGT. This CDR3 spans 14 amino acids. CDR3 sequence (DNA): TGTGCCAGCAGTGTCCCGGGGGGGGCAGATACGCAGTATTTT. Its translation is CASSVPGGADTQYF.